This T cell receptor (beta chain) was obtained from a study of OX40 agonist ivuxolimab in advanced cancers. As for this clone: The antigen remains undetermined.

Germline V lookup: CDR1 SGHVS, CDR2 FQNEAQ. The ends were cut back, 2 bases at V and 5 bases at J, with 7 bases in the middle. This CDR3 is 13 amino acids long. Here immunoSEQ multiplex PCR was the method, and the copy in TCRdb shows in-frame clones only, minus some. The table includes tens of thousands of clones, 79% detected once. Study outcomes and limitations: Among the lowest peripheral clonal expansion occurred in 0.1-3.0 mg/kg partial responders.

The clonotype comes from an adult with an advanced solid tumor such as melanoma, head and neck, liver or kidney cancer. The genes are TRBV7-8 and TRBJ2-1; D is unclear. The specimen was CD4+ or CD8+ T cells sorted from blood, collected in a trial of the OX40 agonist ivuxolimab. The CDR3 sequence is CASSLLSNNEQFF. CDR3 DNA: TGTGCCAGCAGCTTACTGAGCAACAATGAGCAGTTCTTC.